This T cell receptor beta chain comes out of a study of blood T cell repertoires in COVID-19. Profiled with immunoSEQ multiplex PCR; TCRdb holds only in-frame clones, not every one. Among some 14,000 clones listed, 70% to 90% were seen once. CDR1 SGHRS and CDR2 YFSETQ come from the germline V gene. The CDR3 is 15 residues long. Losses at the gene ends were 2 bases for V and 6 bases for J; bases not matched to a gene: 4. Sequencing was done on a sample of peripheral blood. The chain links TRBV5-1 to TRBJ2-3; 12 bases align to TRBD1. The TCR sequence derives from a man aged 40-49 years with active or convalescent COVID-19. Here the CDR3 DNA reads TGCGCCAGCAGCTTACCGGGACAGGGGGCCGATACGCAGTATTTT. Encoded protein: CASSLPGQGADTQYF.